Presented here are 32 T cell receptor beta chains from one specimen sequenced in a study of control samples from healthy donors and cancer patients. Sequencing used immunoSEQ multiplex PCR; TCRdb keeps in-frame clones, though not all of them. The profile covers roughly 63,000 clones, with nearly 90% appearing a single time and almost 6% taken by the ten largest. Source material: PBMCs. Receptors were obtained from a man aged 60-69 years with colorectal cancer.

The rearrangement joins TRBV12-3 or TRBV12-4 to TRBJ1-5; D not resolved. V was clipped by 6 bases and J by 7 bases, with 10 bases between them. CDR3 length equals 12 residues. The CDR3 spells CASSFPGQPQHF. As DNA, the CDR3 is TGTGCCAGCAGCTTCCCCGGACAGCCCCAGCATTTT.

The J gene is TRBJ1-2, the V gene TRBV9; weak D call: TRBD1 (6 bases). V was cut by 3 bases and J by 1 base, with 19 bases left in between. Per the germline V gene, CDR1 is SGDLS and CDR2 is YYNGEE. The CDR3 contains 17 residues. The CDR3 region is CASSASRGGHRNYGYTF. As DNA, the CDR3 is TGTGCCAGCAGCGCCTCGCGGGGGGGACACCGTAACTATGGCTACACCTTC.

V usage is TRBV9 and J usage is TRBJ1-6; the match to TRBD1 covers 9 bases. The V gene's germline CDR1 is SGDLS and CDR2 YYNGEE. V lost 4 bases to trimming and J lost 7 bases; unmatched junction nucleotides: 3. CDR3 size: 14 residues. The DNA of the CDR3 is TGTGCCAGCAGCACCGGACAGGGGAATTCACCCCTCCACTTT. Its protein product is CASSTGQGNSPLHF.

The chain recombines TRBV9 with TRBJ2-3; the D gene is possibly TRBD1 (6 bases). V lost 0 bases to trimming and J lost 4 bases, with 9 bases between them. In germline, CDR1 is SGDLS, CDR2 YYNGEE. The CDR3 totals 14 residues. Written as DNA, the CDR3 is TGTGCCAGCAGCGTAGAAGGGGGTCCAGATACGCAGTATTTT. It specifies CASSVEGGPDTQYF.

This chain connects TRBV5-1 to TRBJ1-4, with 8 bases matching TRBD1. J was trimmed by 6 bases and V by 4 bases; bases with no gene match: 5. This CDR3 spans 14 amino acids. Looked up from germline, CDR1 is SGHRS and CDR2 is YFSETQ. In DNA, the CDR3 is TGCGCCAGCAGCACCGGGACAGGAGATGAAAAACTGTTTTTT. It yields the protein CASSTGTGDEKLFF.

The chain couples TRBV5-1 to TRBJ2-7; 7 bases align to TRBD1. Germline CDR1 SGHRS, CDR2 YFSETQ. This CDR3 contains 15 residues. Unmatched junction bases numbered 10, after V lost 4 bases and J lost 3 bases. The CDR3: CASSLSWDSNYEQYF. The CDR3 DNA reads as TGCGCCAGCAGCCTTAGCTGGGACAGTAACTACGAGCAGTACTTC.

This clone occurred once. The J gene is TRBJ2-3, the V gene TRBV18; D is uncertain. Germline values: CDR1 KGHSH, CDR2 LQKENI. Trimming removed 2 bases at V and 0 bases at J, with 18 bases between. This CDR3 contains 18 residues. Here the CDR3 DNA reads TGTGCCAGCTCACCAAGGGCGATGGCAGTACTTAGCACAGATACGCAGTATTTT. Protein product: CASSPRAMAVLSTDTQYF.

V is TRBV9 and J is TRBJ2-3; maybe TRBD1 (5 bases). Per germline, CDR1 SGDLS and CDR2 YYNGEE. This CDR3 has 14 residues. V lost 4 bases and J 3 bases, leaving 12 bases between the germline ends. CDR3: CASSPQRGTDTQYF. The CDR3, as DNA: TGTGCCAGCAGCCCCCAAAGGGGAACAGATACGCAGTATTTT.

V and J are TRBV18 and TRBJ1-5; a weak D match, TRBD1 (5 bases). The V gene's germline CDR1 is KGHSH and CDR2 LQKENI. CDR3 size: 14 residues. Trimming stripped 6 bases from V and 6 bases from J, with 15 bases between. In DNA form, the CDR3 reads TGTGCCAGCTCTGTCAACGGGGGTGGTCAGCCCCAGCATTTT. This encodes CASSVNGGGQPQHF.

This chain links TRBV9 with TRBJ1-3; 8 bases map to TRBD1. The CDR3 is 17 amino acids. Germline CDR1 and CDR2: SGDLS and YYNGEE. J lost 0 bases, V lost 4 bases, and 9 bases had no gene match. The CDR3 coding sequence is TGTGCCAGCAGCCCCTCCTCAACAGGGGGCTCTGGAAACACCATATATTTT. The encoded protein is CASSPSSTGGSGNTIYF.

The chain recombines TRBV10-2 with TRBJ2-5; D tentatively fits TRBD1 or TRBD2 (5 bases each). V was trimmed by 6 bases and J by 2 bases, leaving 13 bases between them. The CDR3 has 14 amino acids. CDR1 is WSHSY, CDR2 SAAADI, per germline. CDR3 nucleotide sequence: TGCGCCAGCAGGAGGGGCCGGAATCAAGAGACCCAGTACTTC. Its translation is CASRRGRNQETQYF.

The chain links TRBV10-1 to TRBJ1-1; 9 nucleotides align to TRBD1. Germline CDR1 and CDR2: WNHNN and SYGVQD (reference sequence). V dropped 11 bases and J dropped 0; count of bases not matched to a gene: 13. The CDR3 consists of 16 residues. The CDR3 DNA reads TGCGCCCGGCCGATTGGACAGGGGAACATGAACACTGAAGCTTTCTTT. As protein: CARPIGQGNMNTEAFF.

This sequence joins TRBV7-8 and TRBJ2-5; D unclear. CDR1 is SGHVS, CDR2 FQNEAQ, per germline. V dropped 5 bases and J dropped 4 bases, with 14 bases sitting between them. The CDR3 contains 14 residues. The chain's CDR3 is CASSPLAELETQYF. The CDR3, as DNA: TGTGCCAGCAGCCCCTTGGCCGAGCTAGAGACCCAGTACTTC.

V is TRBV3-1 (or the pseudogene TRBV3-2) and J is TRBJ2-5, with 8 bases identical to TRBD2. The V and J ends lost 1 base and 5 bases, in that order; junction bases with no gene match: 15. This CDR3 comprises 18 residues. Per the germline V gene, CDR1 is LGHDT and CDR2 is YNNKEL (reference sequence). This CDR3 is CASSQGSLSAGAWETQYF. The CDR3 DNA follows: TGTGCCAGCAGCCAAGGCTCGTTATCAGCGGGGGCCTGGGAGACCCAGTACTTC.

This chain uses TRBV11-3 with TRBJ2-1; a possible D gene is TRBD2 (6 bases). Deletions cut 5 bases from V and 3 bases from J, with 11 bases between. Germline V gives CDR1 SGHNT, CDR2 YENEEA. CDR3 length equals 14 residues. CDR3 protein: CASSPAAGYNEQFF. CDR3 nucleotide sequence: TGTGCCAGCAGCCCAGCAGCGGGCTACAATGAGCAGTTCTTC.

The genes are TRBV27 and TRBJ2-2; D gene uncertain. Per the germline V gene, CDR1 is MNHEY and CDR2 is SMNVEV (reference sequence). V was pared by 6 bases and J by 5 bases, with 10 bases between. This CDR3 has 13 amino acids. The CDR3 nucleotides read TGTGCCAGCAGGGGTGGTTGGACCGGGGAGCTGTTTTTT. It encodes CASRGGWTGELFF.

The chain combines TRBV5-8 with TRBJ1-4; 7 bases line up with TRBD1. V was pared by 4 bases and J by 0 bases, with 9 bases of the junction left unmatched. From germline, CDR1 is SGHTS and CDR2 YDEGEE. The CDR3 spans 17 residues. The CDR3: CASSPATGSATNEKLFF. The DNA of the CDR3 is TGTGCCAGCAGCCCGGCGACAGGGTCGGCAACTAATGAAAAACTGTTTTTT.

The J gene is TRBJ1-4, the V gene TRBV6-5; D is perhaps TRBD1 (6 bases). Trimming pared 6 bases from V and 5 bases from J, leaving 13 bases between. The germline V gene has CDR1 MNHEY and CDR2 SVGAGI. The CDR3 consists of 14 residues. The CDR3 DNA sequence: TGTGCCAGCAGCGGCAGGGGTTTCAATGAAAAACTGTTTTTT. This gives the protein CASSGRGFNEKLFF.

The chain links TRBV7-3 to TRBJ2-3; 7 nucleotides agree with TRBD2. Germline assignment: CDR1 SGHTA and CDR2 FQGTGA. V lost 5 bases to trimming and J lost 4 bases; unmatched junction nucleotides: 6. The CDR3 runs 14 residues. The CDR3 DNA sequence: TGTGCCAGCAGCCTCGGACTAGGCGCAGATACGCAGTATTTT. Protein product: CASSLGLGADTQYF.

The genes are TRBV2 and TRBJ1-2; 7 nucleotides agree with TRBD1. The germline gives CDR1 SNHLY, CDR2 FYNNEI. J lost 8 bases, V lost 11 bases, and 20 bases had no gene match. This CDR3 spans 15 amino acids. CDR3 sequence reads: CAQTSGQSSSRGYTF. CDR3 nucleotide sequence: TGTGCCCAAACTTCGGGACAGTCCTCCTCACGGGGCTACACCTTC.

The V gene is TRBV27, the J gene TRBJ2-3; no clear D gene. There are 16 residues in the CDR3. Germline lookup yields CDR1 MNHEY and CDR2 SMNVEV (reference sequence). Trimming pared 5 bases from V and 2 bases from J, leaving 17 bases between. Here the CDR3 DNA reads TGTGCCAGCAGTCGAACGCCGGGTTTCCTCACAGATACGCAGTATTTT. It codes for CASSRTPGFLTDTQYF.

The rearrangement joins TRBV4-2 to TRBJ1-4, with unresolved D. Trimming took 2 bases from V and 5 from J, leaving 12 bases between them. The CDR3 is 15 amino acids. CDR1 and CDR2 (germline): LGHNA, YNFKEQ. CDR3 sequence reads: CASSQFGGKNEKLFF. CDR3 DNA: TGTGCCAGCAGCCAATTCGGCGGGAAGAATGAAAAACTGTTTTTT.

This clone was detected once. CDR3 bases: TGTGCCAGCAGTTACTCGGGGGCAGCCAGCTCCTACGAGCAGTACTTC. Its protein product is CASSYSGAASSYEQYF. The genes are TRBV6-5 and TRBJ2-7; D possibly corresponds to TRBD1 (6 bases). Germline V gene lookup returns CDR1 MNHEY and CDR2 SVGAGI. V lost 0 bases and J lost 0, with 12 bases in between. This CDR3 region has 16 residues.

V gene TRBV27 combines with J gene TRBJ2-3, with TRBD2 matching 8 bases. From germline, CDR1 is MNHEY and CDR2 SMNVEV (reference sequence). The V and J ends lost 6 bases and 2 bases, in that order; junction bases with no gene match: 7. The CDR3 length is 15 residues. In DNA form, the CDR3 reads TGTGCCAGCAGGAGAGCGGGGGCCCTCACAGATACGCAGTATTTT. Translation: CASRRAGALTDTQYF.

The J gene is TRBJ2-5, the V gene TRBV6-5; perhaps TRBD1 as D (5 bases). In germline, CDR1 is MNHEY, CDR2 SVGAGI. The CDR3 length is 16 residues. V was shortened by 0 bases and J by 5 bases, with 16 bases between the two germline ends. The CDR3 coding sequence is TGTGCCAGCAGTTACTCTCAGGCTGGGGCCGGGGAGACCCAGTACTTC. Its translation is CASSYSQAGAGETQYF.

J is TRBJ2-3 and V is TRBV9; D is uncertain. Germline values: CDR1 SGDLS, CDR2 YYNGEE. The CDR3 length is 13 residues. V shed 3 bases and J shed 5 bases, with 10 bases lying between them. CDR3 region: CASSEAPRDTQYF. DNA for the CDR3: TGTGCCAGCAGCGAGGCCCCTCGAGATACGCAGTATTTT.

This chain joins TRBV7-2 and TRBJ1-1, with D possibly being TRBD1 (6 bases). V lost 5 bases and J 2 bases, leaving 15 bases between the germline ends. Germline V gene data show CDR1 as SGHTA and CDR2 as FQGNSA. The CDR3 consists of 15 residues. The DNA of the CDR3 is TGTGCCAGCAGCAGCGGTGGGGGCGTAAACACTGAAGCTTTCTTT. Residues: CASSSGGGVNTEAFF.

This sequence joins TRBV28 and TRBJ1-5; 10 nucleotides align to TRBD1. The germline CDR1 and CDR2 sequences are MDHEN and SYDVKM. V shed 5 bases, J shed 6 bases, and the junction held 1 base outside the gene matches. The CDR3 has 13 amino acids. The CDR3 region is CASSGQGGQPQHF. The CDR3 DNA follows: TGTGCCAGCAGTGGACAGGGGGGTCAGCCCCAGCATTTT.

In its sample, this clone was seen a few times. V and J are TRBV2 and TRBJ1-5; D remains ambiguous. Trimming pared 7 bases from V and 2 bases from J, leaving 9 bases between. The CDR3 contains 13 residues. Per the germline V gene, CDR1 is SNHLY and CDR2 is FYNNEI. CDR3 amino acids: CASKGGGNQPQHF. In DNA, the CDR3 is TGTGCCAGCAAGGGCGGGGGCAATCAGCCCCAGCATTTT.

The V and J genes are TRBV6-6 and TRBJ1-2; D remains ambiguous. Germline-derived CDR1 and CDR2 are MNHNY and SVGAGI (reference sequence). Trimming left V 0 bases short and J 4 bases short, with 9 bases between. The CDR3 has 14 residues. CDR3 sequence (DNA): TGTGCCAGCAGTTACTCAGAGGGCCCCTATGGCTACACCTTC. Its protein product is CASSYSEGPYGYTF.

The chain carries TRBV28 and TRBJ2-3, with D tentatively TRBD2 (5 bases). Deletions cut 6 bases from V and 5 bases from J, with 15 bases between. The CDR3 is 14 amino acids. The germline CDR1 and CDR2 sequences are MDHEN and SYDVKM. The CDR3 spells CASSLSPREDTQYF. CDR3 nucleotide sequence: TGTGCCAGCAGCTTGTCCCCACGGGAAGATACGCAGTATTTT.

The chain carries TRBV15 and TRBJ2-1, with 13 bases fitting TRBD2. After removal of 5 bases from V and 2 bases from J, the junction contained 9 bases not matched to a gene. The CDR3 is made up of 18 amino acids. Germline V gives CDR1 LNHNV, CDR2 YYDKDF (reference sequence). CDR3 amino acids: CATSSGTSGVPTYNEQFF. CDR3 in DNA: TGTGCCACCAGCTCTGGGACTAGCGGGGTCCCTACCTACAATGAGCAGTTCTTC.